A selection of T cell receptor beta chains follows, all from one sample in a study of T cell repertoires in aging, cancer and after chemotherapy. TCRdb independently ran MiXCR on the multiplex PCR reads; one entry per CDR3 protein. The sample includes roughly 1,800 distinct CDR3 sequences, 55% to 60% seen only once; the top ten take around 23%. Specimen: blood. The receptors stem from a human donor with a blood cancer. CDR3s include the opening cysteine and the closing phenylalanine or tryptophan. A D gene is named only where the DNA matches it firmly. A row's size may be missing; if present it is once, few, many or a size class.

v_gene	d_gene	j_gene	abundance	CDR3nt	CDR3aa
TRBV6-5	NA	TRBJ1-5	NA	TGTGCCAGCTGTATGGGGGTGACAGGTCAGCCCCAGCATTTT	CASCMGVTGQPQHF
TRBV6-5	NA	TRBJ2-7	NA	TGTGCCAGCAGGGGCGCGGGCCGCTCCTACGAGCAGTACTTC	CASRGAGRSYEQYF
TRBV6-5	TRBD1	TRBJ2-2	few	TGTGCCAGCAGCTGGACAGGGGCTGGGGAGCTGTTTTTT	CASSWTGAGELFF
TRBV20-1	NA	TRBJ2-2	NA	TGCAGTGCTAGGGCCTATTGGGGAACCGGGGAGCTGTTTTTT	CSARAYWGTGELFF
TRBV5-4	NA	TRBJ2-3	NA	TGTGCCAGCAACCGGGGGGCTAATACGCAGTATTTT	CASNRGANTQYF
TRBV24-1	NA	TRBJ2-3	NA	TGTGCCACCTTTGCCCACACGCAGTATTTT	CATFAHTQYF
TRBV7-6	NA	TRBJ2-7	NA	TGTGCCAGCAGCCTTAACTCGGGGAGCCCCTACGAGCAGTACTTC	CASSLNSGSPYEQYF
TRBV7-2	TRBD2	TRBJ2-1	NA	TGTGCCAGCAGCCCCATAGCGGGAGTAAGTAATGAGCAGTTCTTC	CASSPIAGVSNEQFF
TRBV6-5	TRBD2	TRBJ2-7	once	TGTGCCAGCAGTCCCGGGGAGGGCATCTCCTACGAGCAGTACTTC	CASSPGEGISYEQYF
TRBV29-1	TRBD1	TRBJ2-2	once	TGCAGCGTGAAACTGCCAAGACAGGGCTCCGGGGAGCTGTTTTTT	CSVKLPRQGSGELFF
TRBV19	NA	TRBJ2-5	NA	TGTGCCAGTGGGGCGGACCGAGAGACCCAGTACTTC	CASGADRETQYF
TRBV15	NA	TRBJ1-5	NA	TGTGCCACCAGCAGAGAGGGGGCAGGGGATAGCAATCAGCCCCAGCATTTT	CATSREGAGDSNQPQHF
TRBV11-3	NA	TRBJ2-7	NA	TGTGCCAGCAGCTTACCCGGGGGTCGGAGGGAGCAGTACTTC	CASSLPGGRREQYF
TRBV7-4	TRBD1	TRBJ2-3	once	TGTGCCAGCAGCGCTCAACAGGGGGCAGCGGCAGATACGCAGTATTTT	CASSAQQGAAADTQYF
TRBV6-5	NA	TRBJ2-7	few	TGTGCCAGCAGTCCGTTGAGGGGGGAGCAGTACTTC	CASSPLRGEQYF
TRBV30	TRBD2	TRBJ2-5	NA	TGTGCCTGGAGTGGGCTAGGTAGCGGGGCCCAGTACTTC	CAWSGLGSGAQYF
TRBV5-6	NA	TRBJ2-3	NA	TGTGCCAGCAGCTTGGTGGGCAGGGGGGGCACAGATACGCAGTATTTT	CASSLVGRGGTDTQYF
TRBV7-2	NA	TRBJ2-5	few	TGTGCCAGCAGCGAGGAACAAGAGACCCAGTACTTC	CASSEEQETQYF
TRBV6-1	TRBD2	TRBJ2-1	few	TGTGCCATATCCCCTGAAGGCGGGAGAAATGAGCAGTTCTTC	CAISPEGGRNEQFF
TRBV11-2	NA	TRBJ2-3	once	TGTGCCAGCAGCTCTAGACCCGTACCAGATACGCAGTATTTT	CASSSRPVPDTQYF
TRBV6-5	NA	TRBJ2-1	NA	TGTGCCAGCAGTCCTTCCGGACAGACTTACGAGCAGTTCTTC	CASSPSGQTYEQFF
TRBV11-3	TRBD1	TRBJ1-1	NA	TGTGCCAGCAGCCCGGAGACAGGGTGGGACACTGAAGCTTTCTTT	CASSPETGWDTEAFF
TRBV6-5	NA	TRBJ2-3	NA	TGTGCCAGCAGTTACTCGGGGGCTAAGGGGGCAGATACGCAGTATTTT	CASSYSGAKGADTQYF
TRBV6-5	TRBD2	TRBJ2-3	few	TGTGCCAGCAGCCTGGGACTAGCGGGAGATACGCAGTATTTT	CASSLGLAGDTQYF
TRBV5-6	NA	TRBJ1-2	NA	TGTGCCAGCAGACCCGACACCGGTGCCGGCTACACCTTC	CASRPDTGAGYTF
TRBV6-1	NA	TRBJ2-4	NA	TGTGCCAGCAGTGAACTGAGAAACATTCAGTACTTC	CASSELRNIQYF
TRBV11-3	TRBD2	TRBJ2-5	NA	TGTGCCAGCAACAAAGGGGTAGCGGGAGGCGGGGAGACCCAGTACTTC	CASNKGVAGGGETQYF
TRBV11-3	NA	TRBJ2-6	NA	TGTGCCAGCAGCCCAGACATCCTCTCTGGGGCCAACGTCCTGACTTTC	CASSPDILSGANVLTF